The 11 T cell receptor beta chains given below trace back to one sample, sequenced in a study of T-cell reconstitution after alpha-beta-depleted transplantation in children. TCRbeta library construction was performed incorporating unique molecular identifiers. TCRdb fed the PCR reads into MiXCR, producing one record per CDR3 protein. The sample shows over 550,000 distinct CDR3 sequences, 10% to 13% of them seen only once. Specimen: PBMCs from the stem cell graft donor, collected from the stem cell graft. These receptors were obtained from a human donor who donated a stem cell graft to a child with acute myeloid leukemia.

J is TRBJ2-1 and V is TRBV24-1; 11 positions match TRBD2. The length of the CDR3 is 16 residues. V was clipped by 2 bases and J by 5 bases; unmatched bases: 4. CDR1 is KGHDR and CDR2 is SFDVKD in the germline V gene. The CDR3 sequence is CATSDSGTSGNNEQFF. The CDR3 DNA is TGTGCCACCAGTGATTCGGGGACTAGCGGTAACAATGAGCAGTTCTTC.

This clonotype was seen a few times. This chain uses TRBV7-2 with TRBJ2-1, with 8 bases matching TRBD1. Losses at the gene ends were 5 bases for V and 3 bases for J; bases not matched to a gene: 12. Germline-derived CDR1 and CDR2 are SGHTA and FQGNSA. This CDR3 region has 17 residues. CDR3 in amino acids: CASSPLAQGARYNEQFF. DNA of the CDR3: TGTGCCAGCAGCCCGCTCGCGCAGGGGGCGCGCTACAATGAGCAGTTCTTC.

The V gene is TRBV29-1, the J gene TRBJ2-3; D uncertain. This CDR3 is 11 amino acids long. Trimming took off 8 bases at V and 6 bases at J, with 12 bases between the two ends. The germline V gene encodes CDR1 SQVTM and CDR2 ANQGSEA. The CDR3 region has the DNA TGCAGCTGGTTGGTTGTGGATACGCAGTATTTT. Residues: CSWLVVDTQYF.

This clonotype was seen repeatedly, ten times or more. The genes are TRBV12-3 or TRBV12-4 and TRBJ2-4; D is ambiguous. This CDR3 is built from 14 residues. V lost 3 bases, J lost 2 bases, and 8 bases lay in between. CDR3 in amino acids: CASSFSVTKNIQYF. CDR3 bases: TGTGCCAGCAGTTTCTCGGTAACCAAAAACATTCAGTACTTC.

This clonotype has more than one count but fewer than ten. The chain recombines TRBV9 with TRBJ2-1; TRBD2 aligns across 11 bases. With V trimmed by 3 bases and J by 6 bases, 14 bases remained unmatched. Germline values: CDR1 SGDLS, CDR2 YYNGEE. The CDR3 extends over 18 amino acids. The DNA for the CDR3 is TGTGCCAGCAGCGCGACGGAATTACTAGCGGGAGCCGGCAATGAGCAGTTCTTC. Translation: CASSATELLAGAGNEQFF. The variable domain in full, completed from reference TRBV9 and TRBJ2-1, reads DSGVTQTPKHLITATGQRVTLRCSPRSGDLSVYWYQQSLDQGLQFLIQYYNGEERAKGNILERFSAQQFPDLHSELNLSSLELGDSALYFCASSATELLAGAGNEQFFGPGTRLTVL.

This clonotype was observed a handful of times. The rearrangement links TRBV29-1 to TRBJ1-2; TRBD1 aligns across 10 bases. V shed 2 bases, J shed 0 bases, and the junction held 9 bases outside the gene matches. The length of the CDR3 is 17 residues. Germline CDR1 reads SQVTM; CDR2 reads ANQGSEA. This chain's CDR3 is CSVETRDRGKANYGYTF. The CDR3 DNA follows: TGCAGCGTTGAAACCCGGGACAGGGGAAAAGCTAACTATGGCTACACCTTC.

The V and J genes are TRBV6-1 and TRBJ2-5; TRBD2 aligns across 14 bases. V shed 6 bases and J 3 bases; nucleotides not matched to a gene: 15. Germline assignment: CDR1 MNHNS and CDR2 SASEGT. The CDR3 length is 19 residues. CDR3 loop: CASSRGLAGAGWLEETQYF. The CDR3, as DNA: TGTGCCAGCAGCAGGGGACTAGCGGGAGCCGGGTGGTTGGAAGAGACCCAGTACTTC.

The sample holds a few counts of this clonotype. The chain combines TRBV25-1 with TRBJ1-2, with D perhaps TRBD1 (6 bases). This CDR3 contains 14 residues. Trimming stripped 4 bases from V and 2 bases from J, with 11 bases between. Germline V gene lookup returns CDR1 MGHDK and CDR2 SYGVNS. The DNA for the CDR3 is TGTGCCAGCAGTGCCCCGGGGGCAAACTATGGCTACACCTTC. It is translated as CASSAPGANYGYTF.

The chain employs TRBV30 and TRBJ2-1, with 11 bases fitting TRBD2. V was clipped by 5 bases and J by 12 bases; unmatched bases: 0. The germline CDR1 and CDR2 sequences are GTSNPN and SVGIG (reference sequence). The CDR3 consists of 10 residues. The CDR3 loop is CAWGTSGQFF. DNA for the CDR3: TGTGCCTGGGGGACTAGCGGGCAGTTCTTC. The whole variable domain, remainder taken from reference TRBV30 and TRBJ2-1, is SQTIHQWPATLVQPVGSPLSLECTVEGTSNPNLYWYRQAAGRGLQLLFYSVGIGQISSEVPQNLSASRPQDRQFILSSKKLLLSDSGFYLCAWGTSGQFFGPGTRLTVL.

This clonotype was counted at least ten times. This chain connects TRBV9 to TRBJ2-6, with 9 bases identical to TRBD1. The CDR3 contains 19 residues. Looked up from germline, CDR1 is SGDLS and CDR2 is YYNGEE. With V trimmed by 4 bases and J by 4 bases, 15 bases remained unmatched. Written as DNA, the CDR3 is TGTGCCAGCAGCAAGATTCCGGGACAGGGTCAAGGCGGGGCCAACGTCCTGACTTTC. It encodes CASSKIPGQGQGGANVLTF.

The rearrangement links TRBV6-5 to TRBJ2-7; no firm D call. The V end lost 0 bases, the J end lost 3 bases, and 9 bases lay between the germline ends. CDR1 MNHEY and CDR2 SVGAGI come from the germline V gene. The CDR3 contains 14 residues. CDR3 amino acids: CASSYSRLIYEQYF. CDR3 nucleotides: TGTGCCAGCAGTTACTCGAGACTGATCTACGAGCAGTACTTC.